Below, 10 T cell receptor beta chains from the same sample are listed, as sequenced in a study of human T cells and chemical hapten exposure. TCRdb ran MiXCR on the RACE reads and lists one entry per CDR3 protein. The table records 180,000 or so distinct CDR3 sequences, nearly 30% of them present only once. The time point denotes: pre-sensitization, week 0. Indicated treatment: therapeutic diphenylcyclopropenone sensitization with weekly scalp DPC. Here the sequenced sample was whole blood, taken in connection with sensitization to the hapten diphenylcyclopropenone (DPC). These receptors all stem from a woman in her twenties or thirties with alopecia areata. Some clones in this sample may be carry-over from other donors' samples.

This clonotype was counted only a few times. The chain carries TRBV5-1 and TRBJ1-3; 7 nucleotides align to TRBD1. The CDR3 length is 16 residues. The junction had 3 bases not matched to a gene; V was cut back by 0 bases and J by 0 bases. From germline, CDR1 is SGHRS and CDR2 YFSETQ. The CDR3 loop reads CASSLGTGGSGNTIYF. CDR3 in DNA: TGCGCCAGCAGCTTGGGGACAGGCGGCTCTGGAAACACCATATATTTT.

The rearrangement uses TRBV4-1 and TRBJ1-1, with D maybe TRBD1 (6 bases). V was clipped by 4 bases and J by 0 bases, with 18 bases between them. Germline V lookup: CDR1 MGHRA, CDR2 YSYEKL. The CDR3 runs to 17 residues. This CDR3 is CASSPRQGRTLNTEAFF. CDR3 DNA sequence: TGCGCCAGCAGCCCCCGGCAGGGGCGAACGCTGAACACTGAAGCTTTCTTT.

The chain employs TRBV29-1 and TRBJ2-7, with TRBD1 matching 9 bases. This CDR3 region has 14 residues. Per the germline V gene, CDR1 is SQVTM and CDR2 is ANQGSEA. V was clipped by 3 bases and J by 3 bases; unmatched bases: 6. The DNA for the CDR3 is TGCAGCGTTGAGTCCCGACAGGGGGTCTACGAGCAGTACTTC. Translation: CSVESRQGVYEQYF.

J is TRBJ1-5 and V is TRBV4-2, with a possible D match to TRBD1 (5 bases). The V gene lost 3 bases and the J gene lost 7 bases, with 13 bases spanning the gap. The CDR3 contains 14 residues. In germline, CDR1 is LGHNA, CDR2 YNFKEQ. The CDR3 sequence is CASSHTRDGQPQHF. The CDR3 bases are TGTGCCAGCAGCCATACGAGGGACGGCCAGCCCCAGCATTTT.

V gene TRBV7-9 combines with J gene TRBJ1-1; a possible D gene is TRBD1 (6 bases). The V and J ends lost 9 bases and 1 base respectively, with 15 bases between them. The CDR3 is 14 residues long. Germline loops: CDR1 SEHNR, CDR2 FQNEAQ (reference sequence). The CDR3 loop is CASLIGGGNTEAFF. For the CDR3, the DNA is TGTGCCAGTCTCATAGGGGGAGGGAACACTGAAGCTTTCTTT.

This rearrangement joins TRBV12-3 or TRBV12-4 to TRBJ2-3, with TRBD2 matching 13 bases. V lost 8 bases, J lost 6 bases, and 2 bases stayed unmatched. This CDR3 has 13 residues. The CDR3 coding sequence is TGTGCCAGCCGGGGACTAGCGGGGGATACGCAGTATTTT. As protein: CASRGLAGDTQYF.

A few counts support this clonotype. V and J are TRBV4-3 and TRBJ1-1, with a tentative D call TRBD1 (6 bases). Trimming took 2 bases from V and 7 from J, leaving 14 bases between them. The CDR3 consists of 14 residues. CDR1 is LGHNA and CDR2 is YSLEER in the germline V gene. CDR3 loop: CASSQLGSQGEAFF. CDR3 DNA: TGCGCCAGCAGCCAACTAGGTTCACAGGGTGAAGCTTTCTTT.

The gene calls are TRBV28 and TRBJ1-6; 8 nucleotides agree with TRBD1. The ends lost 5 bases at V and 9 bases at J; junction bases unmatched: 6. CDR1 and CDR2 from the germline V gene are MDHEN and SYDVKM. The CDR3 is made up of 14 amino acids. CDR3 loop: CASSMTGDFSPLHF. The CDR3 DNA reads TGTGCCAGCAGTATGACAGGGGACTTTTCACCCCTCCACTTT.

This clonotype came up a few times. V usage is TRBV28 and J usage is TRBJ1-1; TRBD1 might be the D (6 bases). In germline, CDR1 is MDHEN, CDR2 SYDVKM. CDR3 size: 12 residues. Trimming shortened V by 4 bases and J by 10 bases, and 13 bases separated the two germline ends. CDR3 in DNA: TGTGCCAGCAGTTACGGACAGTTGGGAGCTTTCTTT. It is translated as CASSYGQLGAFF. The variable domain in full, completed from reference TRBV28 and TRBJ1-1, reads DVKVTQSSRYLVKRTGEKVFLECVQDMDHENMFWYRQDPGLGLRLIYFSYDVKMKEKGDIPEGYSVSREKKERFSLILESASTNQTSMYLCASSYGQLGAFFGQGTRLTVV.

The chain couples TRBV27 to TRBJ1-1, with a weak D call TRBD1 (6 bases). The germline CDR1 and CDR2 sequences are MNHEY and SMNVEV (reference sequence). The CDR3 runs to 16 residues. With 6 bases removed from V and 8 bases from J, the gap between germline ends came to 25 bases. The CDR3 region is CASSRQATRLKQEAFF. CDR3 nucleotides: TGTGCCAGCAGCCGACAGGCCACGCGGTTGAAACAGGAAGCTTTCTTT.